Detailed here is one T cell receptor (beta chain). What it binds is unknown. TCR beta CDR3 region amplification was performed from RNA transcripts. The study used the HTBI primer set for a first-round RT-PCR of the TCR CDR3. TCRdb passed the multiplex PCR reads through MiXCR, listing each CDR3 protein once. The sample records hundreds of thousands of distinct CDR3 sequences, 14% to 15% being singletons. This sample was taken from a study of T cells in Graves' hyperthyroidism and ophthalmopathy. Germline V gene data show CDR1 as SGHDN and CDR2 as FVKESK. V lost 1 base to trimming and J lost 4 bases, with 7 bases between them. The CDR3 consists of 13 residues. Overall study findings and caveats: Researchers found most expanded thyroid clonotypes above 0.001 in blood as well.

The TCR comes from a woman in her 40s with Graves' ophthalmopathy. This chain connects TRBV14 to TRBJ2-5; the D gene is possibly TRBD2 (5 bases). Sequencing was performed on blood. The CDR3 spells CASSQGGLETQYF. The CDR3 DNA reads as TGTGCCAGCAGCCAAGGCGGGCTAGAGACCCAGTACTTC. Drawing the rest from reference TRBV14 and TRBJ2-5, the complete variable domain is EAGVTQFPSHSVIEKGQTVTLRCDPISGHDNLYWYRRVMGKEIKFLLHFVKESKQDESGMPNNRFLAERTGGTYSTLKVQPAELEDSGVYFCASSQGGLETQYFGPGTRLLVL.